What follows are 27 T cell receptor beta chains derived from one specimen sequenced in a study of cytomegalovirus exposure and HLA in healthy donors. PCR employed 60 Vbeta and 13 Jbeta primers. Clones were sequenced by immunoSEQ multiplex PCR, and TCRdb holds only the in-frame ones, with some missing. The table records roughly 120,000 clones, roughly 77% of them present only once. Material: PBMCs. The receptors stem from a man aged 30-40 years in good health and CMV-seronegative.

The gene calls are TRBV28 and TRBJ2-2, with 9 positions matching TRBD1. After removal of 5 bases from V and 4 bases from J, the junction contained 5 bases not matched to a gene. There are 15 residues in the CDR3. Germline values: CDR1 MDHEN, CDR2 SYDVKM. CDR3 amino acids: CASSTHRGRTGELFF. The CDR3 DNA follows: TGTGCCAGCAGTACCCACAGGGGGCGCACCGGGGAGCTGTTTTTT.

This rearrangement joins TRBV7-8 to TRBJ1-2; D perhaps matches TRBD1 (6 bases). The CDR3 loop spans 19 amino acids. The germline V and J ends were trimmed by 5 bases and 0 bases, with 25 bases remaining between them. CDR1 and CDR2 from the germline V gene are SGHVS and FQNEAQ. Written as DNA, the CDR3 is TGTGCCAGCAGCCCCTTCCCCTTACCTCAGGGGAGAGCTAACTATGGCTACACCTTC. This codes for CASSPFPLPQGRANYGYTF.

V is TRBV7-6 and J is TRBJ1-3; no clear D. Deletions cut 1 base from V and 6 bases from J, with 13 bases between. The CDR3 runs to 15 residues. Germline CDR1 and CDR2: SGHVS and FNYEAQ. DNA of the CDR3: TGTGCCAGCAGCTTAGGTTCCAACACACCAAACACCATATATTTT. Protein: CASSLGSNTPNTIYF. Combining the CDR3 with reference TRBV7-6 and TRBJ1-3 gives the whole variable domain GAGVSQSPRYKVTKRGQDVALRCDPISGHVSLYWYRQALGQGPEFLTYFNYEAQQDKSGLPNDRFSAERPEGSISTLTIQRTEQRDSAMYRCASSLGSNTPNTIYFGEGSWLTVV.

This clone was seen a handful of times. The rearrangement links TRBV4-2 to TRBJ1-1; D perhaps matches TRBD1 (5 bases). The germline V and J ends were trimmed by 4 bases and 6 bases, with 12 bases remaining between them. Per the germline V gene, CDR1 is LGHNA and CDR2 is YNFKEQ. CDR3 length: 13 amino acids. The chain's CDR3 is CASSPELGAEAFF. DNA of the CDR3: TGTGCCAGCAGCCCAGAGCTAGGGGCTGAAGCTTTCTTT.

Turning to this clone: In the same sample, other DNA sequences code for this CDR3. V is TRBV10-3 and J is TRBJ2-7, with D possibly TRBD2 on 5 matching bases. The germline V and J ends were trimmed by 3 bases and 0 bases, with 6 bases remaining between them. This CDR3 region has 13 residues. CDR1 and CDR2 from the germline V gene are ENHRY and SYGVKD. The CDR3 DNA follows: TGTGCCATCAGTGATGGGAGCTCCTACGAGCAGTACTTC. This sequence encodes CAISDGSSYEQYF.

The V call is TRBV5-6, the J call TRBJ2-7, with 7 bases that match TRBD1. J was trimmed by 3 bases and V by 4 bases; bases with no gene match: 7. The CDR3 loop spans 14 amino acids. In germline, CDR1 is SGHDT, CDR2 YYEEEE. This CDR3 reads CASSGRQGSYEQYF. CDR3 bases: TGTGCCAGCAGCGGGCGACAGGGAAGCTACGAGCAGTACTTC.

The genes are TRBV18 and TRBJ1-1; 11 nucleotides agree with TRBD1. Germline trimming cut 6 bases from V and 3 bases from J; bases unmatched to any gene: 3. The CDR3 is 14 amino acids. Germline V gene lookup returns CDR1 KGHSH and CDR2 LQKENI. CDR3 in amino acids: CASSQDRGHTEAFF. As DNA, the CDR3 is TGTGCCAGCTCTCAGGACAGGGGGCACACTGAAGCTTTCTTT.

The V call is TRBV23-1, the J call TRBJ1-2; a possible D gene is TRBD1 (5 bases). TRBV23-1 is identified as an open reading frame with a role that is uncertain. There are 13 residues in the CDR3. Trimming removed 6 bases from V and 1 base from J, with 9 bases in between. The CDR3 is CASRQDVNYGYTF. CDR3 sequence (DNA): TGCGCCAGCAGACAGGACGTTAACTATGGCTACACCTTC.

The CDR3 here is CASSSQGLENQPQHF. CDR3 sequence (DNA): TGTGCCAGCAGCTCCCAGGGGCTCGAGAATCAGCCCCAGCATTTT. V gene TRBV7-2 combines with J gene TRBJ1-5; maybe TRBD1 (6 bases). The CDR3 is 15 residues long. V shed 4 bases and J shed 4 bases, with 14 bases lying between them. Per germline, CDR1 SGHTA and CDR2 FQGNSA.

CDR3 loop: CASSRDSMNTEAFF. The CDR3, as DNA: TGTGCCAGCAGCAGGGACAGCATGAACACTGAAGCTTTCTTT. V usage is TRBV7-3 and J usage is TRBJ1-1, with 7 bases that match TRBD1. Germline loops: CDR1 SGHTA, CDR2 FQGTGA. The CDR3 covers 14 residues. Germline trimming cut 5 bases from V and 0 bases from J; bases unmatched to any gene: 3.

The V and J genes are TRBV5-1 and TRBJ2-2; the match to TRBD1 covers 10 bases. CDR3 size: 16 residues. The V segment lost 2 bases and the J segment 2 bases; nucleotides outside the gene matches: 3. Germline V CDR1 and CDR2: SGHRS, YFSETQ. This CDR3 is CASSFRDRGNTGELFF. Here the CDR3 DNA reads TGCGCCAGCAGCTTCCGGGACAGGGGAAACACCGGGGAGCTGTTTTTT.

The rearrangement links TRBV6-1 to TRBJ1-2, with 8 bases aligning to TRBD1. This CDR3 has 17 amino acids. Germline V CDR1 and CDR2: MNHNS, SASEGT. Losses at the gene ends were 0 bases for V and 2 bases for J; bases not matched to a gene: 8. CDR3 bases: TGTGCCAGCAGTGAAGCGTCCAGGGGGCAGACCAACTATGGCTACACCTTC. It specifies CASSEASRGQTNYGYTF.

The chain uses TRBV28 and TRBJ2-7; 7 nucleotides agree with TRBD1. This CDR3 is 13 amino acids long. The V gene end was trimmed by 8 bases and the J gene end by 3 bases; junction bases not matched to a gene: 7. Germline loops: CDR1 MDHEN, CDR2 SYDVKM. CDR3 sequence: CASCRDSDYEQYF. DNA of the CDR3: TGTGCCAGCTGCCGGGACAGTGACTACGAGCAGTACTTC.

The rearrangement links TRBV19 to TRBJ1-5; TRBD1 aligns across 9 bases. The length of the CDR3 is 17 residues. Trimming removed 5 bases from V and 7 bases from J; junction bases left unmatched: 15. The germline gives CDR1 LNHDA, CDR2 SQIVND (reference sequence). In DNA, the CDR3 is TGTGCCAGTAGTCTCAGAGGGGGACAGGGTCGGAAACAGCCCCAGCATTTT. It is translated as CASSLRGGQGRKQPQHF. Full variable domain (outside the CDR3, taken from reference TRBV19 and TRBJ1-5): DGGITQSPKYLFRKEGQNVTLSCEQNLNHDAMYWYRQDPGQGLRLIYYSQIVNDFQKGDIAEGYSVSREKKESFPLTVTSAQKNPTAFYLCASSLRGGQGRKQPQHFGDGTRLSIL.

A note on this clone: Germline and junction disagree at one end, which may indicate a read error. This chain joins TRBV7-7 and TRBJ2-1; 8 bases are a match to TRBD2. Germline CDR1 SSHAT, CDR2 FNYEAQ (reference sequence). The CDR3 spans 17 residues. The CDR3: CASSLRPFSGANNEQFF. DNA for the CDR3: TGTGCTAGCAGCTTAAGGCCGTTTAGCGGGGCTAACAATGAGCAGTTCTTC.

The rearrangement joins TRBV10-3 to TRBJ2-7; 7 nucleotides match TRBD1. With 4 bases clipped from V and 6 bases from J, the junction kept 12 bases outside the gene matches. Germline values: CDR1 ENHRY, CDR2 SYGVKD. There are 15 residues in the CDR3. This CDR3 reads CAISGGTAESREQYF. CDR3 nucleotide sequence: TGTGCCATCAGTGGGGGGACAGCGGAGAGTCGCGAGCAGTACTTC.

This clone came up once. The rearrangement uses TRBV5-6 and TRBJ2-2, with a weak D call TRBD1 (6 bases). Trimming cost V 1 base and J 1 base, with 17 bases left between them. Looked up from germline, CDR1 is SGHDT and CDR2 is YYEEEE. This CDR3 comprises 18 residues. The CDR3 nucleotides read TGTGCCAGCAGCTTGCTCCAGGGGCGGACGGGGAACACCGGGGAGCTGTTTTTT. Its translation: CASSLLQGRTGNTGELFF. Complete variable domain (other parts from reference TRBV5-6 and TRBJ2-2): DAGVTQSPTHLIKTRGQQVTLRCSPKSGHDTVSWYQQALGQGPQFIFQYYEEEERQRGNFPDRFSGHQFPNYSSELNVNALLLGDSALYLCASSLLQGRTGNTGELFFGEGSRLTVL.

The chain uses TRBV11-3 and TRBJ2-2, with D maybe TRBD2 (5 bases). The CDR3 runs to 13 residues. The V gene's germline CDR1 is SGHNT and CDR2 YENEEA. V lost 5 bases, J lost 7 bases, and 11 bases lay in between. CDR3 sequence (DNA): TGTGCCAGCAGCCAGCGGCCGGACGGGGAGCTGTTTTTT. Translated, it gives CASSQRPDGELFF.

This clone appeared a few times. V usage is TRBV5-6 and J usage is TRBJ1-5; 9 nucleotides agree with TRBD1. The CDR3 covers 14 residues. Germline assignment: CDR1 SGHDT and CDR2 YYEEEE. The J segment lost 4 bases and the V segment lost 3 bases, leaving 2 bases of the junction unmatched. This chain's CDR3 is CASSWGTGNQPQHF. The DNA for the CDR3 is TGTGCCAGCAGCTGGGGGACAGGGAATCAGCCCCAGCATTTT.

Note on this clone: This same CDR3 is encoded by further DNA sequences in the sample. The genes are TRBV5-1 and TRBJ1-5; D not resolved. V dropped 4 bases and J dropped 2 bases, with 7 bases sitting between them. The CDR3 length is 13 residues. Per germline, CDR1 SGHRS and CDR2 YFSETQ. CDR3 bases: TGCGCCAGCAGCCTAAACGGCAATCAGCCCCAGCATTTT. The encoded protein is CASSLNGNQPQHF. Drawing the rest from reference TRBV5-1 and TRBJ1-5, the complete variable domain is KAGVTQTPRYLIKTRGQQVTLSCSPISGHRSVSWYQQTPGQGLQFLFEYFSETQRNKGNFPGRFSGRQFSNSRSEMNVSTLELGDSALYLCASSLNGNQPQHFGDGTRLSIL.

The chain uses TRBV28 and TRBJ1-2; D not resolved. Trimming took off 6 bases at V and 5 bases at J, with 7 bases between the two ends. This CDR3 has 11 amino acids. Germline V lookup: CDR1 MDHEN, CDR2 SYDVKM. The DNA for the CDR3 is TGTGCCAGCAGGGCACCATATGGCTACACCTTC. The encoded protein is CASRAPYGYTF.

The J gene is TRBJ1-5, the V gene TRBV4-1; 7 nucleotides align to TRBD1. Germline V CDR1 and CDR2: MGHRA, YSYEKL. This CDR3 contains 16 residues. V shed 4 bases, J shed 0 bases, and the junction held 6 bases outside the gene matches. The CDR3 sequence: CASSLGQDDSNQPQHF. The CDR3 bases are TGCGCCAGCAGCCTAGGACAGGACGATAGCAATCAGCCCCAGCATTTT.

The rearrangement joins TRBV7-6 to TRBJ2-5, with 11 nucleotides matching TRBD1. The closer fit of TRBJ2-7 to the DNA end suggests the J call may be wrong. The CDR3 length is 16 residues. Germline loops: CDR1 SGHVS, CDR2 FNYEAQ. The CDR3 sequence: CASSSYSGTGGYEQYF. In DNA, the CDR3 is TGTGCCAGCAGCTCCTACAGCGGGACAGGGGGCTACGAGCAGTACTTC.

This clone was counted a single time. The chain employs TRBV5-1 and TRBJ2-1; D gene uncertain. The germline gives CDR1 SGHRS, CDR2 YFSETQ. V was cut by 4 bases and J by 0 bases, with 11 bases left in between. This CDR3 has 15 residues. The CDR3 protein is CASSTDSSSYNEQFF. CDR3 sequence (DNA): TGCGCCAGCAGCACCGACTCGAGCTCCTACAATGAGCAGTTCTTC.

The chain carries TRBV4-3 and TRBJ2-3; D is perhaps TRBD2 (5 bases). V lost 4 bases, J lost 0 bases, and 11 bases lay in between. This CDR3 comprises 15 residues. Germline V CDR1 and CDR2: LGHNA, YSLEER. The CDR3: CASSPGSFSTDTQYF. The CDR3 nucleotides read TGCGCCAGCAGCCCGGGATCTTTCAGCACAGATACGCAGTATTTT.

The chain joins TRBV4-2 to TRBJ2-1; 15 bases line up with TRBD2. Trimming at V came to 1 base and at J to 10 bases, leaving 8 bases not matched to a gene. The CDR3 covers 17 residues. Per germline, CDR1 LGHNA and CDR2 YNFKEQ. The chain's CDR3 is CASSQVGTSGRIREQFF. The CDR3 region has the DNA TGTGCCAGCAGCCAAGTAGGGACTAGCGGGAGGATAAGGGAGCAGTTCTTC.

This chain uses TRBV14 with TRBJ2-6, with unresolved D. The CDR3 covers 16 residues. Germline CDR1 and CDR2: SGHDN and FVKESK. Trimming stripped 0 bases from V and 0 bases from J, with 6 bases between. CDR3 region: CASSQEFGSGANVLTF. CDR3 in DNA: TGTGCCAGCAGCCAAGAATTCGGCTCTGGGGCCAACGTCCTGACTTTC. The variable domain in full, completed from reference TRBV14 and TRBJ2-6, reads EAGVTQFPSHSVIEKGQTVTLRCDPISGHDNLYWYRRVMGKEIKFLLHFVKESKQDESGMPNNRFLAERTGGTYSTLKVQPAELEDSGVYFCASSQEFGSGANVLTFGAGSRLTVL.